This T cell receptor beta chain was observed in a study of beta chain features in type 1 diabetes. Whole-study findings and limits: Patients with type 1 diabetes showed fewer VDJ junction insertions and more deletions. A definitive answer on HLA type influencing TCRB rearrangement was not reached here.

Every single donor gave one heparinised blood draw, and these averaged roughly 120 mL. V gave up 5 bases and J gave up 3 bases, with 7 bases separating them. The CDR3 has 12 amino acids. The germline gives CDR1 MDHEN, CDR2 SYDVKM. Expressed TCRB transcripts were sequenced, since all the RNA that had been isolated was reverse transcribed. For naive, central memory and regulatory T cell samples, reads averaged roughly 3.6 million. TCRdb's copy holds only in-frame clones and misses some; the assay was immunoSEQ multiplex PCR. Here the sample spans about 59,000 clones, roughly three fifths being singletons. About this clone itself: Its antigen remains unidentified.

The TCR originated in a young woman in good health. The specimen sequenced was Tregs from blood. The rearrangement links TRBV28 to TRBJ1-1; D uncertain. This chain's CDR3 is CASSATYTEAFF. The DNA of the CDR3 is TGTGCCAGCAGTGCAACTTACACTGAAGCTTTCTTT.